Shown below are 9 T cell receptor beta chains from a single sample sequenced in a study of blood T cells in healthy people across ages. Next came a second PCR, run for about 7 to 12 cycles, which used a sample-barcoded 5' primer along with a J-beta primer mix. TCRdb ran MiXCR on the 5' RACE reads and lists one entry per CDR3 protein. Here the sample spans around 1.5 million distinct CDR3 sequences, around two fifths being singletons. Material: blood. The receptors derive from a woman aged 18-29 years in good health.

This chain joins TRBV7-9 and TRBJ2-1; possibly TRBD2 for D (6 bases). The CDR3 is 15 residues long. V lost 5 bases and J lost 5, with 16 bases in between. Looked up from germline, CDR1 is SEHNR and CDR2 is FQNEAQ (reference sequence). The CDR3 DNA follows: TGTGCCAGCAGCCTTTGGGCGGGGCAAGACAATGAGCAGTTCTTC. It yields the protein CASSLWAGQDNEQFF. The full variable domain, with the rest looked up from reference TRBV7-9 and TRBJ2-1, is DTGVSQNPRHKITKRGQNVTFRCDPISEHNRLYWYRQTLGQGPEFLTYFQNEAQLEKSRLLSDRFSAERPKGSFSTLEIQRTEQGDSAMYLCASSLWAGQDNEQFFGPGTRLTVL.

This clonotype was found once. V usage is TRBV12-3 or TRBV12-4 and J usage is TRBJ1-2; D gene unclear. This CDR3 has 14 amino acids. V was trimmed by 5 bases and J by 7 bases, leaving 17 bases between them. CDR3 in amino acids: CASSPEPRTCGYTF. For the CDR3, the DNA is TGTGCCAGCAGTCCCGAGCCTCGGACCTGTGGCTACACCTTC.

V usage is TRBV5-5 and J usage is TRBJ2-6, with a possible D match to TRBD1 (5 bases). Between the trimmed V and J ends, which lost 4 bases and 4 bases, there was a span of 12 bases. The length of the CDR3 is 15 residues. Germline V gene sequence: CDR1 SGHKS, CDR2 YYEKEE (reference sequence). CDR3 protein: CASSRQIAGANVLTF. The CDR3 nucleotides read TGTGCCAGCAGCCGACAGATAGCAGGGGCCAACGTCCTGACTTTC.

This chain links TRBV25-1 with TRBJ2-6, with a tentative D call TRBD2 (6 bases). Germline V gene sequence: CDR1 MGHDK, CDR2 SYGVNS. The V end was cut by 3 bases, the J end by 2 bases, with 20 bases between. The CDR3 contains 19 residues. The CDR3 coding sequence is TGTGCCAGCAGTGACAGAGCGGGCGTAAGGTTTGCTGGGGCCAACGTCCTGACTTTC. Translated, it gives CASSDRAGVRFAGANVLTF.

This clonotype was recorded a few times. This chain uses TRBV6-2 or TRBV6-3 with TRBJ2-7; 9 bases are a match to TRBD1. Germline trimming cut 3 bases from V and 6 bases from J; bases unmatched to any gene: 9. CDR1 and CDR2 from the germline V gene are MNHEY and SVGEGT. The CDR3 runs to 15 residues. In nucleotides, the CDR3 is TGTGCCAGCAGTTATATACAGGGGGCAAGAGGCGAGCAGTACTTC. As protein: CASSYIQGARGEQYF.

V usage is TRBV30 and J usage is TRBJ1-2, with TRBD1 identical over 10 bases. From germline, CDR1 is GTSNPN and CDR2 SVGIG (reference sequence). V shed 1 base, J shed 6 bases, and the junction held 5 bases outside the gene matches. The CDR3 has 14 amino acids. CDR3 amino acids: CAWSGGTGVHGYTF. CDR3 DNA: TGTGCCTGGAGTGGGGGGACAGGGGTTCATGGCTACACCTTC.

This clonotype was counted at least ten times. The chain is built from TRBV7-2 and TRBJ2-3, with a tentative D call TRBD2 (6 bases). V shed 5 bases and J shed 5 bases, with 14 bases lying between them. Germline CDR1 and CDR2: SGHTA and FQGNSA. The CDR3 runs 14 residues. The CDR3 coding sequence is TGTGCCAGCAGCATCGGGACTGACCTAGATACGCAGTATTTT. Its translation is CASSIGTDLDTQYF.

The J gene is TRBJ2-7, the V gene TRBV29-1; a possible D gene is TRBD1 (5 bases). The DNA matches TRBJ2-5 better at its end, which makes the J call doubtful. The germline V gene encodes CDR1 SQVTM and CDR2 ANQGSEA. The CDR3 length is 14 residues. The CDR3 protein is CSVDIDSGEETQYF. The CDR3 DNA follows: TGCAGCGTTGATATCGACAGTGGGGAAGAGACCCAGTACTTC.

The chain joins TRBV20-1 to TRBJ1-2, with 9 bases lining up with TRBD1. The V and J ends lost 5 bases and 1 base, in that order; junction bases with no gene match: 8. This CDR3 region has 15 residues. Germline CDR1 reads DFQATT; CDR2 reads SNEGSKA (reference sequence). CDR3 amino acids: CSAPGTGTFNYGYTF. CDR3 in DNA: TGCAGTGCTCCCGGGACAGGGACATTTAACTATGGCTACACCTTC.